This TCR beta chain was identified during a study of memory CD4+ T cells and cytomegalovirus serostatus. TCRdb's copy holds only in-frame clones and misses some; the assay was immunoSEQ multiplex PCR. The sample carries 28,000 or so clones, about 80% recorded once. The germline V gene encodes CDR1 SGDLS and CDR2 YYNGEE. V lost 0 bases, J lost 7 bases, and 11 bases lay in between. The CDR3 is 13 residues long. The sort gate was single viable CD3+CD4+CD8-CD45RO+ cells for memory CD4+ T cells. This rearrangement joins TRBV9 to TRBJ2-7, with D unresolved. Sequencing was carried out using memory CD4+ T cells from blood. The receptor's source is an adult in good health and CMV-seronegative. CDR3 in amino acids: CASSVALTGEQYF. The CDR3 region has the DNA TGTGCCAGCAGCGTAGCTTTGACGGGTGAGCAGTACTTC.